The 11 T cell receptor beta chains in this list originate from one sample, sequenced in a study of cytomegalovirus exposure and HLA in healthy donors. The primer mix had 60 Vbeta and 13 Jbeta primers. Sequencing used immunoSEQ multiplex PCR; TCRdb keeps in-frame clones, though not all of them. This table has 75,000 to 100,000 clones, around 70% appearing once. The sample comprised PBMCs. All receptors derive from a female donor in good health and CMV-seronegative.

V gene TRBV6-5 combines with J gene TRBJ2-1, with 10 bases identical to TRBD2. The ends lost 0 bases at V and 7 bases at J; junction bases unmatched: 6. CDR3 length: 16 amino acids. Per germline, CDR1 MNHEY and CDR2 SVGAGI. This chain's CDR3 is CASSYSNLAGDNEQFF. The DNA of the CDR3 is TGTGCCAGCAGTTACTCGAACCTAGCGGGAGATAATGAGCAGTTCTTC.

This clone was seen more than once but under ten times. The chain links TRBV10-3 to TRBJ1-3, with TRBD1 as a possible D gene (5 bases). Germline-derived CDR1 and CDR2 are ENHRY and SYGVKD. Trimming removed 3 bases from V and 0 bases from J, with 9 bases in between. This CDR3 contains 15 residues. CDR3 region: CAISDTGISGNTIYF. The DNA for the CDR3 is TGTGCCATCAGTGACACAGGCATCTCTGGAAACACCATATATTTT.

This clone has more than one count but fewer than ten. The chain carries TRBV5-6 and TRBJ2-1; 7 bases map to TRBD2. Germline CDR1 and CDR2: SGHDT and YYEEEE. The CDR3 runs to 13 residues. With 5 bases clipped from V and 10 bases from J, the junction kept 9 bases outside the gene matches. DNA of the CDR3: TGTGCCAGCAGGGTGGGGTCCGGGGGGGAGCAGTTCTTC. It codes for CASRVGSGGEQFF.

The chain combines TRBV7-9 with TRBJ2-7; 7 bases agree with TRBD1. V lost 3 bases and J lost 3; bases outside the gene matches: 8. Germline assignment: CDR1 SEHNR and CDR2 FQNEAQ (reference sequence). CDR3 length: 15 amino acids. In DNA form, the CDR3 reads TGTGCCAGCAGCTTTATAGCCGGGACAGACTACGAGCAGTACTTC. Translated: CASSFIAGTDYEQYF.

This clone was counted a few times. CDR3 nucleotides: TGTGCCTGGGGCCTGAATCAGCCCCAGCATTTT. Its protein product is CAWGLNQPQHF. The rearrangement joins TRBV30 to TRBJ1-5; D gene ambiguous. Trimming took off 5 bases at V and 4 bases at J, with 6 bases between the two ends. This CDR3 contains 11 residues. The germline V gene has CDR1 GTSNPN and CDR2 SVGIG (reference sequence).

A few counts support this clone. The J gene is TRBJ2-5, the V gene TRBV7-2; no definite D call. The CDR3 runs to 12 residues. Trimming stripped 5 bases from V and 0 bases from J, with 4 bases between. Per the germline V gene, CDR1 is SGHTA and CDR2 is FQGNSA. This chain's CDR3 is CASSAYQETQYF. CDR3 sequence (DNA): TGTGCCAGCAGCGCGTACCAAGAGACCCAGTACTTC.

The chain has TRBV2 and TRBJ1-3, with D possibly being TRBD1 (5 bases). CDR3 length: 14 amino acids. Germline V gene lookup returns CDR1 SNHLY and CDR2 FYNNEI. Trimming took off 4 bases at V and 0 bases at J, with 7 bases between the two ends. CDR3 DNA: TGTGCCAGCAGTGGACAGAGCTCTGGAAACACCATATATTTT. Translating gives CASSGQSSGNTIYF.

The V and J genes are TRBV7-9 and TRBJ2-1; the D gene is possibly TRBD1 (6 bases). Trimming left V 3 bases short and J 8 bases short, with 17 bases between. The CDR3 spans 15 residues. Germline V gene lookup returns CDR1 SEHNR and CDR2 FQNEAQ (reference sequence). The DNA of the CDR3 is TGTGCCAGCAGCTTCACAGGGACATCGGTGGATGAGCAGTTCTTC. The encoded protein is CASSFTGTSVDEQFF.

The J gene is TRBJ2-5, the V gene TRBV4-2, with 9 bases lining up with TRBD2. TRBJ2-7 matches the DNA end more closely, so the J call is doubtful. CDR1 and CDR2 from the germline V gene are LGHNA and YNFKEQ. This CDR3 spans 15 amino acids. CDR3 in DNA: TGTGCCAGCAGCCAAGGGGGAGCGGGAGGTTACGAGCAGTACTTC. Protein product: CASSQGGAGGYEQYF.

The chain links TRBV5-6 to TRBJ2-3; 12 nucleotides line up with TRBD2. Germline V gene data show CDR1 as SGHDT and CDR2 as YYEEEE. CDR3 length: 15 residues. V was pared by 1 base and J by 9 bases, with 6 bases of the junction left unmatched. CDR3 amino acids: CASSLYLAGGYTQYF. CDR3 in DNA: TGTGCCAGCAGCTTGTATCTAGCGGGAGGGTACACGCAGTATTTT.

V is TRBV28 and J is TRBJ2-7; TRBD2 matches at 13 bases. The CDR3 runs to 18 residues. V shed 2 bases, J shed 4 bases, and the junction held 11 bases outside the gene matches. In germline, CDR1 is MDHEN, CDR2 SYDVKM. This chain's CDR3 is CASSLNPPGTSGKYEQYF. For the CDR3, the DNA is TGTGCCAGCAGTTTAAACCCCCCCGGGACTAGCGGGAAGTACGAGCAGTACTTC.